Listed here is a single T cell receptor beta chain. Its cognate antigen has yet to be identified. No base quality values were provided; no much bigger clone lies one nucleotide off. Reading the label with the study, this specimen's time point is: persistent/refractory GD, antithyroid drugs over 5 years with positive TRAb. RNA was extracted from PBMCs in TRIzol for both TCR sequencing and RNA sequencing. The diagnosis of Graves' disease followed American Thyroid Association guidelines. The patients came from an endocrinology department in Xi'an, China. Each patient gave about 10 milliliters of peripheral blood, collected in an EDTA anticoagulant tube. PBMCs were isolated by Ficoll Paque Plus density gradient separation without further T cell sorting. RNA quality was checked with an Agilent 2100 Bioanalyzer and agarose gel, and concentration with a NanoDrop 2000. Libraries were prepared through multiplex PCR. Sequencing was performed on an Illumina HiSeq 4000. To build TCR beta libraries, CDR3 regions were amplified by Arm-PCR using iRepertoire HTBI primers. PCR products were gel purified before sequencing. The paper's processing steps were these. Gene usage analysis of CDR3 amino acid clonotypes relied on the roughly 60 TRBV and 14 TRBJ segments identified across samples. COPE and FqMerger were used to merge filtered high-quality paired reads into contigs. Contigs were aligned with BLAST to IMGT TRBV, TRBD and TRBJ reference genes, and CDR3 was defined per IMGT. Clonotypes above 0.1% frequency were classified as highly expanded clones. Shannon entropy served as the measure of repertoire diversity, while the Gini coefficient captured V-J evenness. A clonotype was considered public if more than one individual shared it. TCRdb trimmed public reads at Q25 via fastp, called clones via MiXCR and kept in-frame beta chains. Rows with one shared CDR3 protein collapse into an entry with the most common genes and DNA. The V and J calls and clone size come from TCRdb's table, not from the authors' own analysis. This sample holds roughly 700,000 distinct CDR3 sequences; about 32% were observed only once. The ten largest account for roughly 40% of the sample.

This sample was included in a study of regulatory T cells in long-lasting Graves disease (dated by TCRdb to the early 2020s). The study in broad terms: Persistent Graves' disease meant more than 5 years of antithyroid drug treatment with TSH receptor autoantibodies that stayed positive. Persistent Graves' disease patients in the clinical cohort had taken antithyroid drugs for roughly 10 years on average. The study was registered as a clinical trial and conducted in China. A total of roughly 35 samples were covered by TCR sequencing, comprising approximately 13 persistent and about 20 newly diagnosed Graves' disease patients. Patients with persistent Graves' disease were compared with patients with newly diagnosed Graves' disease using TCR sequencing and RNA sequencing of peripheral blood.

General study outcomes and caveats: Only peripheral blood was studied, because thyroid tissue, the primary lesion, was inaccessible. Preferential use of TRBV28, TRBJ1-2 and TRBJ2-5 was observed in persistent disease, whereas TRBV20-1 and TRBJ2-1 were favored in newly diagnosed disease. As a limitation, the authors acknowledged that the small sample size may reduce accuracy. Persistent Graves' disease patients showed lower TCR Shannon entropy and fewer highly expanded clones than newly diagnosed patients, suggesting clonal expansion. Sequencing and analysis were restricted to the TCR beta chain. Patients with persistent disease shared more public clonotypes (fewer than 3,000) than newly diagnosed patients did (more than 900).

V is reduced by 2 bases and J by 4 bases, leaving a spacing of 11 bases between them. Based on the germline V gene, the CDR1 and CDR2 sequences are MNHEY and SVGEGT. The CDR3 holds 15 amino acids from the cysteine to the phenylalanine. CDR3 DNA is the only sequence kept; it has 45 bases, read in frame from the first base. This chain is built from TRBV6-2 or TRBV6-3 and TRBJ2-2; the D gene is possibly TRBD1 or TRBD2, each agreeing over 6 bases. The TCR originated in a female donor with Graves disease. The sequencing here drew on peripheral blood mononuclear cells (PBMCs), taken when the disease was refractory, from a patient treated with antithyroid drugs. The CDR3: CASSYRGGFTGELFF. The nucleotide sequence is TGTGCCAGCAGTTACCGAGGGGGGTTCACCGGGGAGCTGTTTTTT.